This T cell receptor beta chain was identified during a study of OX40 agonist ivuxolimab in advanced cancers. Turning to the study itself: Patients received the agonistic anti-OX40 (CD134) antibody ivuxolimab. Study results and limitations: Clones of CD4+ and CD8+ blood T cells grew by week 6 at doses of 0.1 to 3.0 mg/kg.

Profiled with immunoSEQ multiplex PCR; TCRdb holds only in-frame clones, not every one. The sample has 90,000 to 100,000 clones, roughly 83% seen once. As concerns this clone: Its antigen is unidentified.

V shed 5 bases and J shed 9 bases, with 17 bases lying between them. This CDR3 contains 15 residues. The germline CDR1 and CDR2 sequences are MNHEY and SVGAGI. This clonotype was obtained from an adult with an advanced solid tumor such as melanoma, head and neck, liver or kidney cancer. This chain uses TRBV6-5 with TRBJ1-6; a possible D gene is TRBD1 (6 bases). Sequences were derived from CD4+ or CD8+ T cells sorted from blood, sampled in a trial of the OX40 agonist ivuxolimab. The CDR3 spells CASSKLRGTSSPLHF. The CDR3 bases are TGTGCCAGCAGTAAACTCCGGGGGACAAGTTCACCCCTCCACTTT.